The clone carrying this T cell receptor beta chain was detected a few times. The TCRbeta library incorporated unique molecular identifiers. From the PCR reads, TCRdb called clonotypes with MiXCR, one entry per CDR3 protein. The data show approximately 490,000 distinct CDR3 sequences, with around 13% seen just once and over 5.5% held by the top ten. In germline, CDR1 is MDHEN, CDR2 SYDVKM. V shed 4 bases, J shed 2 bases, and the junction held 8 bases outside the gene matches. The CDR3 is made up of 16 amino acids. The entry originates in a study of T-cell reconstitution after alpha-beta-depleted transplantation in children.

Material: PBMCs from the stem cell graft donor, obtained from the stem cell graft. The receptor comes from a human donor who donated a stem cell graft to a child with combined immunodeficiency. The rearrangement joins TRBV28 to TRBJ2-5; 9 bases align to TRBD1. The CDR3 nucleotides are TGTGCCAGCAGTTCCTTGACAGGGGGTAGGCAAGAGACCCAGTACTTC. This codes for CASSSLTGGRQETQYF.